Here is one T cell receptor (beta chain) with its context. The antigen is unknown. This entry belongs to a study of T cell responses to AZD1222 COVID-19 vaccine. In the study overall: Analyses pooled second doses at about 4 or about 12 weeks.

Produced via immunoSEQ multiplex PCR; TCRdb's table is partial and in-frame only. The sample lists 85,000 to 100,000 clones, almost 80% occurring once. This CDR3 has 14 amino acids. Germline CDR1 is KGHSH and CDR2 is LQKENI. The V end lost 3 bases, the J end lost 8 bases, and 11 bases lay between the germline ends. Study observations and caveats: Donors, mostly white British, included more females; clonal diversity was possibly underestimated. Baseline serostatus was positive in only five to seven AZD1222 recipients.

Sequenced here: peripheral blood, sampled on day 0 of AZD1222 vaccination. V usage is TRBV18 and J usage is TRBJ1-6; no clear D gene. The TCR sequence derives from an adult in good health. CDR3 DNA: TGTGCCAGCTCACCCCGCGAAGTGGATTCACCCCTCCACTTT. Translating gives CASSPREVDSPLHF. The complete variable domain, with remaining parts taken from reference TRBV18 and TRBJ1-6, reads NAGVMQNPRHLVRRRGQEARLRCSPMKGHSHVYWYRQLPEEGLKFMVYLQKENIIDESGMPKERFSAEFPKEGPSILRIQQVVRGDSAAYFCASSPREVDSPLHFGNGTRLTVT.